This TCR beta chain is drawn from a study of blood T cells in healthy people across ages. General study points: Long-lived donors had more naive CD4+ cells and higher diversity than aged donors.

Russia was home to the donors, healthy Caucasian individuals aged roughly 6 to 95. Every sample had a minimum of 6.5 million PBMCs isolated. The germline V gene encodes CDR1 SGHDT and CDR2 YYEEEE. Between the trimmed V and J ends, which lost 4 bases and 0 bases, there was a span of 14 bases. CDR3 length: 17 residues. A second PCR of roughly 7 to 11 cycles used a sample-barcoded 5' primer and a J-beta primer mix. MiXCR was run by TCRdb on the 5' RACE reads, yielding one entry per CDR3 protein. The sample includes about 680,000 distinct CDR3 sequences, roughly 50% of them seen just once. Regarding this clonotype: Its antigen remains unidentified.

This chain joins TRBV5-6 and TRBJ2-6; D is unclear. Input material: blood. The sequence derives from a woman aged 55 to 70 in good health. The CDR3 loop is CASSLGRSSSGANVLTF. The CDR3 DNA sequence: TGTGCCAGCAGCCTTGGACGGAGTAGCTCTGGGGCCAACGTCCTGACTTTC.